Presented here are 4 T cell receptor beta chains from one specimen sequenced in a study of siplizumab effects on memory and regulatory T cells. Generated by immunoSEQ multiplex PCR, the TCRdb table keeps only in-frame clones and is missing some. There are about 50,000 clones in the sample; nearly 95% occur only once, and 17% lies in the top ten. The sequenced sample was CD8+ T cells sorted from blood. These receptors all stem from a human donor in good health.

This chain joins TRBV6-5 and TRBJ2-2; TRBD1 might be the D (6 bases). Between the trimmed V and J ends, which lost 8 bases and 7 bases, there was a span of 20 bases. CDR1 and CDR2 from the germline V gene are MNHEY and SVGAGI. This CDR3 has 15 residues. This CDR3 is CASHYRESGHGELFF. The CDR3 DNA follows: TGTGCCAGCCACTACAGGGAATCGGGTCACGGGGAGCTGTTTTTT.

The chain combines TRBV28 with TRBJ1-5; no clear D gene. Trimming pared 4 bases from V and 4 bases from J, leaving 5 bases between. This CDR3 is built from 12 residues. CDR1 is MDHEN, CDR2 SYDVKM, per germline. CDR3 coding DNA: TGTGCCAGCAGTTCCCCTAATCAGCCCCAGCATTTT. Protein sequence: CASSSPNQPQHF. The variable domain in full, completed from reference TRBV28 and TRBJ1-5, reads DVKVTQSSRYLVKRTGEKVFLECVQDMDHENMFWYRQDPGLGLRLIYFSYDVKMKEKGDIPEGYSVSREKKERFSLILESASTNQTSMYLCASSSPNQPQHFGDGTRLSIL.

The CDR3 loop is CSVVSLAGSDNEQFF. As DNA, the CDR3 is TGCAGCGTTGTGAGTCTAGCGGGAAGTGACAATGAGCAGTTCTTC. The chain combines TRBV29-1 with TRBJ2-1; 9 bases map to TRBD2. The CDR3 contains 15 residues. The V gene end was trimmed by 4 bases and the J gene end by 5 bases; junction bases not matched to a gene: 9. Germline V lookup: CDR1 SQVTM, CDR2 ANQGSEA.

The chain recombines TRBV4-1 with TRBJ2-1; the D gene is possibly TRBD2 (6 bases). Germline CDR1 MGHRA, CDR2 YSYEKL. The CDR3 totals 14 residues. V was pared by 1 base and J by 7 bases, with 11 bases between. The chain's CDR3 is CASSQVGGRNEQFF. The CDR3 coding sequence is TGCGCCAGCAGCCAAGTCGGAGGGCGAAATGAGCAGTTCTTC.